The rows below give T cell receptor beta chains drawn from one sample of a study of HIV-infected patients and healthy controls. MiXCR, run by TCRdb on the 5' RACE reads, gives a single entry per CDR3 protein. This repertoire shows almost 65,000 distinct CDR3 sequences, roughly 19% found once; its top ten account for over 1.1%. The sample consisted of CD4+ T cells from blood. These receptors all stem from a human donor in good health. The CDR3 runs from the conserved cysteine through the conserved F or W. The D gene is left open where the match is weak. Some rows mark clone size as missing; the rest say once, few, many or name a class of expanded clone.

>TRBV30|NA|NA|TRBJ2-3
CAWSFSGYRTDTQYF
TGTGCCTGGAGTTTCTCGGGATACCGCACAGATACGCAGTATTTT
>TRBV29-1|few|TRBD1|TRBJ1-1
CSVPGQGSVTEAFF
TGCAGCGTCCCGGGACAGGGTTCGGTCACTGAAGCTTTCTTT
>TRBV2|NA|TRBD1|TRBJ2-7
CASKSPGQGAHEQYF
TGTGCCAGCAAGAGTCCGGGACAGGGGGCCCACGAGCAGTACTTC
>TRBV20-1|many|NA|TRBJ1-5
CSARDTHSNQPQHF
TGCAGTGCTAGGGACACTCATAGCAATCAGCCCCAGCATTTT
>TRBV5-5|few|NA|TRBJ1-2
CASSKPAF
TGTGCCAGCAGCAAACCGGCCTTC
>TRBV29-1|few|TRBD2|TRBJ2-7
CSVGAGGPNEQYF
TGCAGCGTTGGGGCGGGAGGGCCCAACGAGCAGTACTTC
>TRBV2|many|TRBD1|TRBJ1-1
CASRPGQGNTEAFF
TGTGCCAGCAGGCCGGGACAGGGAAACACTGAAGCTTTCTTT
>TRBV4-3|many|NA|TRBJ1-1
CASSQEVTGFRKAFF
TGCGCCAGCAGCCAAGAGGTTACCGGGTTCAGGAAAGCTTTCTTT
>TRBV20-1|many|TRBD1|TRBJ1-2
CSAREFGTVYGYTF
TGCAGTGCTAGGGAATTTGGGACAGTTTATGGCTACACCTTC
>TRBV18|NA|NA|TRBJ1-1
CASSPPVRGAGTEAFF
TGTGCCAGCTCACCACCGGTTAGAGGGGCCGGGACTGAAGCTTTCTTT
>TRBV7-7|many|TRBD1|TRBJ1-4
CASSLDRDEKLFF
TGTGCTAGCAGCTTGGACAGGGACGAAAAACTGTTTTTT
>TRBV7-9|many|NA|TRBJ2-7
CASSPNIHEQYF
TGTGCCAGCAGCCCAAACATCCACGAGCAGTACTTC
>TRBV5-1|few|NA|TRBJ1-5
CASSFVPQIHSNQPQHF
TGCGCCAGCAGCTTCGTTCCCCAGATTCATAGCAATCAGCCCCAGCATTTT
>TRBV5-1|few|TRBD2|TRBJ2-5
CASSEGTSGSLETQYF
TGCGCCAGCAGCGAAGGGACTAGCGGGAGTCTAGAGACCCAGTACTTC
>TRBV10-3|many|NA|TRBJ2-7
CAIRRVLSYEQYF
TGTGCCATCAGGAGAGTTCTCTCCTACGAGCAGTACTTC
>TRBV25-1|NA|NA|TRBJ1-4
CASSEFRQGRQKLFF
TGTGCCAGCAGTGAATTCAGGCAGGGACGGCAAAAACTGTTTTTT
>TRBV3-1|NA|NA|TRBJ2-3
CASSQGGGRSDTQYF
TGTGCCAGCAGCCAAGGTGGAGGAAGGTCAGATACGCAGTATTTT
>TRBV2|few|NA|TRBJ2-3
CASAGLAADTQYF
TGTGCCAGCGCAGGGCTAGCAGCAGATACGCAGTATTTT
>TRBV2|NA|NA|TRBJ2-5
CASSEWFGETQYF
TGTGCCAGCAGTGAATGGTTTGGCGAGACCCAGTACTTC
>TRBV5-4|many|TRBD1|TRBJ1-1
CASSYDRGNTEAFF
TGTGCCAGCAGTTACGACAGGGGAAACACTGAAGCTTTCTTT
>TRBV11-1|NA|NA|TRBJ1-1
CASSPGSMNTEAFF
TGTGCCAGCAGCCCAGGGTCCATGAACACTGAAGCTTTCTTT
>TRBV14|many|NA|TRBJ1-2
CASSQSQGLNYGYTF
TGTGCCAGCAGCCAATCGCAGGGTCTAAACTATGGCTACACCTTC
>TRBV2|many|NA|TRBJ1-1
CASSEAAYEAFF
TGTGCCAGCAGTGAAGCGGCGTATGAAGCTTTCTTT
>TRBV12-3/TRBV12-4|NA|TRBD2|TRBJ2-3
CASSVWGLAGAGDTQYF
TGTGCCAGCAGTGTCTGGGGGCTAGCGGGAGCCGGCGATACGCAGTATTTT
>TRBV20-1|NA|NA|TRBJ1-1
CSAKTRVNTEAFF
TGCAGTGCAAAAACCAGAGTAAACACTGAAGCTTTCTTT
>TRBV11-2|once|NA|TRBJ2-2
CASSFSSPGELFF
TGTGCCAGCAGCTTTAGCTCTCCCGGGGAGCTGTTTTTT
>TRBV20-1|few|TRBD2|TRBJ2-3
CSARVLTSGGGYTQYF
TGCAGTGCTAGAGTACTAACTAGCGGGGGGGGCTATACGCAGTATTTT
>TRBV5-4|NA|TRBD2|TRBJ2-1
CASSLTSGYNEQFF
TGTGCCAGCAGCTTGACTAGCGGCTACAATGAGCAGTTCTTC
>TRBV5-1|NA|NA|TRBJ1-5
CASSTKTDSNQPQHF
TGCGCCAGCAGCACTAAGACGGATAGCAATCAGCCCCAGCATTTT
>TRBV20-1|few|TRBD2|TRBJ2-1
CSAAKREGLYNEQFF
TGCAGTGCTGCGAAGCGGGAGGGTCTTTACAATGAGCAGTTCTTC
>TRBV7-2|NA|TRBD1|TRBJ1-1
CASSVTGDPIEAFF
TGTGCCAGCAGCGTTACAGGGGATCCTATTGAAGCTTTCTTT
>TRBV30|few|NA|TRBJ2-7
CAWTNHGSSYEQYF
TGTGCCTGGACCAACCACGGGAGCTCCTACGAGCAGTACTTC
>TRBV11-3|NA|NA|TRBJ1-2
CASSPRFDSPSANYGYTF
TGTGCCAGCAGCCCCCGGTTCGACTCTCCTTCTGCTAACTATGGCTACACCTTC
>TRBV10-2|many|NA|TRBJ1-3
CASSENWRISGNTIYF
TGCGCCAGCAGTGAAAATTGGAGAATAAGTGGAAACACCATATATTTT
>TRBV19|few|TRBD1|TRBJ1-2
CASRGTGMGYGYTF
TGTGCCAGTAGGGGGACAGGGATGGGGTATGGCTACACCTTC
>TRBV20-1|NA|TRBD1|TRBJ2-2
CSASTGARNGELFF
TGCAGTGCTTCTACAGGGGCCCGGAACGGGGAGCTGTTTTTT
>TRBV12-3/TRBV12-4|many|TRBD1|TRBJ1-5
CASSFRRTGSNQPQHF
TGTGCCAGCAGTTTCCGCCGGACAGGGAGCAATCAGCCCCAGCATTTT
>TRBV10-2|NA|TRBD1|TRBJ2-2
CASSETKQGVIDTGELFF
TGCGCCAGCAGTGAGACCAAACAGGGGGTGATTGACACCGGGGAGCTGTTTTTT
>TRBV10-1|many|TRBD2|TRBJ2-1
CASSESGLRPMSSSYNEQFF
TGCGCCAGCAGTGAGTCGGGACTACGCCCTATGTCAAGCTCCTACAATGAGCAGTTCTTC
>TRBV10-3|NA|NA|TRBJ1-1
CAIRKQENTEAFF
TGTGCCATCAGAAAACAGGAAAACACTGAAGCTTTCTTT
>TRBV30|many|NA|TRBJ1-6
CAWSVGSWRSPLHF
TGTGCCTGGAGTGTCGGAAGTTGGCGATCACCCCTCCACTTT
>TRBV3-1|many|NA|TRBJ2-5
CASSQDPFLQETQYF
TGTGCCAGCAGCCAAGATCCATTTCTACAAGAGACCCAGTACTTC